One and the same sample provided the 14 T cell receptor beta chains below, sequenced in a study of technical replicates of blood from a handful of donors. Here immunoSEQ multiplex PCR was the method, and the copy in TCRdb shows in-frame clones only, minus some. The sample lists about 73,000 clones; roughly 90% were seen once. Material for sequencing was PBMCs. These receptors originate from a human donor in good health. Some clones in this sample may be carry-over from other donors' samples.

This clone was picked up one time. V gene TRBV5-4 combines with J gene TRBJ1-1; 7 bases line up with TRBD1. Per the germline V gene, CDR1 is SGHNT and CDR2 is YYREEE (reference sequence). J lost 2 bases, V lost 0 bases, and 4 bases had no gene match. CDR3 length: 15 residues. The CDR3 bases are TGTGCCAGCAGCTTGGCAGGGGGATCTAACACTGAAGCTTTCTTT. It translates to CASSLAGGSNTEAFF.

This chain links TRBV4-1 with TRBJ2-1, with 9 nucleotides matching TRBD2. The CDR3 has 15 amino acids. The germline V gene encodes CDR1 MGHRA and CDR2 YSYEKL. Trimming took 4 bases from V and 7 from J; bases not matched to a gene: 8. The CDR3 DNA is TGCGCCAGCAGCCCTAGCGGGGCGGCCTGGAATGAGCAGTTCTTC. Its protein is CASSPSGAAWNEQFF.

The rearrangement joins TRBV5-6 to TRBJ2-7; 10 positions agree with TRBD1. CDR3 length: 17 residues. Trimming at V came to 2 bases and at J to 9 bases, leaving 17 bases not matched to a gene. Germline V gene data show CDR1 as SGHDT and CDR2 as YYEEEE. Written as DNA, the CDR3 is TGTGCCAGCAGCTTCTACCGGGACAGGGGCCTCGAGATCGGGCAGTACTTC. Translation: CASSFYRDRGLEIGQYF. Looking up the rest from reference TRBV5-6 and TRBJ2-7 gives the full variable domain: DAGVTQSPTHLIKTRGQQVTLRCSPKSGHDTVSWYQQALGQGPQFIFQYYEEEERQRGNFPDRFSGHQFPNYSSELNVNALLLGDSALYLCASSFYRDRGLEIGQYFGPGTRLTVT.

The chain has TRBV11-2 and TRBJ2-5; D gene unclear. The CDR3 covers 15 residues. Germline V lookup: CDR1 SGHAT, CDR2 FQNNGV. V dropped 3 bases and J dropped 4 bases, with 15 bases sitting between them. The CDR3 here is CASSLGPGNGETQYF. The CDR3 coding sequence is TGTGCCAGCAGCTTGGGTCCAGGCAATGGAGAGACCCAGTACTTC. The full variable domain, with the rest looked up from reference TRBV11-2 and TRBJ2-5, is EAGVAQSPRYKIIEKRQSVAFWCNPISGHATLYWYQQILGQGPKLLIQFQNNGVVDDSQLPKDRFSAERLKGVDSTLKIQPAKLEDSAVYLCASSLGPGNGETQYFGPGTRLLVL.

In DNA form, the CDR3 reads TGTGCCATCAGTGGGGGGCTCGACAATGAGCAGTTCTTC. Amino acid sequence: CAISGGLDNEQFF. The chain couples TRBV10-3 to TRBJ2-1, with D possibly matching TRBD1 (6 bases). Per germline, CDR1 ENHRY and CDR2 SYGVKD. This CDR3 comprises 13 residues. Trimming cost V 4 bases and J 5 bases, with 9 bases left between them.

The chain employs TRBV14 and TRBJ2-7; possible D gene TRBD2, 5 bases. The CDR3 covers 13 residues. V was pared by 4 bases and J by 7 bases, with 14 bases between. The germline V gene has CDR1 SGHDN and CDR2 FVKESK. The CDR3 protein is CASSRQAGAEQYF. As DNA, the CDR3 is TGTGCCAGCAGCCGGCAGGCGGGTGCTGAGCAGTACTTC.

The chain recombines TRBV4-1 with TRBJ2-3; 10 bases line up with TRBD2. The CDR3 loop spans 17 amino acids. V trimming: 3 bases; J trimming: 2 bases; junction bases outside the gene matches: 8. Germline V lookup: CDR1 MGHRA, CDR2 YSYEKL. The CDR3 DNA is TGCGCCAGCAGCCATGCCCAGACTAGCGGGTTCACAGATACGCAGTATTTT. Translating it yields CASSHAQTSGFTDTQYF.

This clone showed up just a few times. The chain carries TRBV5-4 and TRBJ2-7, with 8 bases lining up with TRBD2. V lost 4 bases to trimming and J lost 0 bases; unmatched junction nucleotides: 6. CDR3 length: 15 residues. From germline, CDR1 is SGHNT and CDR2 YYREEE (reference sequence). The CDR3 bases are TGTGCCAGCAGCCCGGGGCGGGGGGTCTCCTACGAGCAGTACTTC. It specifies CASSPGRGVSYEQYF.

This chain's CDR3 is CASRASGSSYEQYF. CDR3 nucleotide sequence: TGTGCCAGCAGGGCTAGCGGGAGCTCCTACGAGCAGTACTTC. The V call is TRBV7-2, the J call TRBJ2-7, with TRBD2 matching over 10 bases. Trimming took 6 bases from V and 0 from J; bases not matched to a gene: 2. This CDR3 region has 14 residues. Germline CDR1 reads SGHTA; CDR2 reads FQGNSA.

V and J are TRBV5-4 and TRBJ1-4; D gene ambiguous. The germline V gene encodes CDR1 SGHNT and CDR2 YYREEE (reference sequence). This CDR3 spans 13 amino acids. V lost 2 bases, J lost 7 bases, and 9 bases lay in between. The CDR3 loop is CASSLALGEKLFF. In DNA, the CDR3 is TGTGCCAGCAGCTTAGCGCTGGGTGAAAAACTGTTTTTT.

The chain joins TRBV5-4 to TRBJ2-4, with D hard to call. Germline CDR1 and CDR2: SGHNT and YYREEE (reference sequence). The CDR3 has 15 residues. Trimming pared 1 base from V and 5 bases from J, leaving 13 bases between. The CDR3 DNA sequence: TGTGCCAGCAGCTTGTTCGGAGTGGCAGAAAACATTCAGTACTTC. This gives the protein CASSLFGVAENIQYF.

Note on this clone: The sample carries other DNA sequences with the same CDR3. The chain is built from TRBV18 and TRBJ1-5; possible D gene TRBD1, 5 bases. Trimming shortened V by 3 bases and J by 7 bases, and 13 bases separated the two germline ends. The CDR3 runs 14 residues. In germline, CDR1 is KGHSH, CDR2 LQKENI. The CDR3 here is CASSPGQGVQPQHF. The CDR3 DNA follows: TGTGCCAGCTCACCGGGGCAGGGCGTCCAGCCCCAGCATTTT.

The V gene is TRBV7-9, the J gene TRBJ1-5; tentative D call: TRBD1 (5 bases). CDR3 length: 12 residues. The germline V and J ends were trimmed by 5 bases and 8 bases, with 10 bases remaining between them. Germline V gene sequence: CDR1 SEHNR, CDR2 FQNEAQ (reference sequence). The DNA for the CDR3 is TGTGCCAGCAGCAAACAGGATAAGCCCCAGCATTTT. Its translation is CASSKQDKPQHF.

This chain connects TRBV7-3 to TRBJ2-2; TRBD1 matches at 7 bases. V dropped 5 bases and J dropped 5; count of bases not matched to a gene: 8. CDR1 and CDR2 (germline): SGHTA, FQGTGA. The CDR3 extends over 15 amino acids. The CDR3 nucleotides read TGTGCCAGCAGCCCGCGGACAGGACGGACCGGGGAGCTGTTTTTT. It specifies CASSPRTGRTGELFF.